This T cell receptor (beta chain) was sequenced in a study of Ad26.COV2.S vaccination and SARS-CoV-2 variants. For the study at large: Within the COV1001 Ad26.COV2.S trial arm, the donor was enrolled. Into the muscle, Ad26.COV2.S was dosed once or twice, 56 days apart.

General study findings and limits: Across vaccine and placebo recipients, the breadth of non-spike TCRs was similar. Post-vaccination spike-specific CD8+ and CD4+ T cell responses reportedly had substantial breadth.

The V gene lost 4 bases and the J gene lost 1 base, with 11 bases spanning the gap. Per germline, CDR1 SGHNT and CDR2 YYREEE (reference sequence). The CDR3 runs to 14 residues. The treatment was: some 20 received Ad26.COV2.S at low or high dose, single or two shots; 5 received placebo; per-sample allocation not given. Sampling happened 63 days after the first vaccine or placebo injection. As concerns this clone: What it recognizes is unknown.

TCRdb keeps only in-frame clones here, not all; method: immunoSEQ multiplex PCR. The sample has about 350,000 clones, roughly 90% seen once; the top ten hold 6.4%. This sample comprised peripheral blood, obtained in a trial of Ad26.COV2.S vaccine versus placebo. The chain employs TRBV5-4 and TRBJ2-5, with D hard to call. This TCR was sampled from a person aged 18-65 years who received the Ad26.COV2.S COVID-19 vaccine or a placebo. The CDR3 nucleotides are TGTGCCAGCAGCCAGCAGCATCTCCAAGAGACCCAGTACTTC. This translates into CASSQQHLQETQYF.